This T cell receptor (beta chain) is drawn from a study of T-cell reconstitution after alpha-beta-depleted transplantation in children. Overall study findings and caveats: The origin of alpha-beta T cells about two months after transplant was reportedly several hundred expanded graft clones.

The CDR3 runs to 16 residues. Trimming took 6 bases from V and 9 from J; bases not matched to a gene: 22. The germline V gene has CDR1 DFQATT and CDR2 SNEGSKA (reference sequence). As it was prepared, the TCRbeta library received unique molecular identifiers. TCRdb processed the PCR reads anew with MiXCR; each CDR3 protein has one entry. The repertoire holds some 140,000 distinct CDR3 sequences, with approximately 8.7% as singletons. As for this clonotype: What it binds is not known.

The chain combines TRBV20-1 with TRBJ2-7; 8 bases are a match to TRBD2. This receptor was taken from a girl in the first two years of life who had a stem cell transplant for combined immunodeficiency, so the T cells may come from the graft donor. Source: PBMCs, mostly from graft donor cells, taken 180 days after TCRalphabeta/CD19-depleted stem cell transplant. As DNA, the CDR3 is TGCAGTGCCCCACGGGGGGGACCCTCCTCGCCAGGCAGGCAGTACTTC. Protein sequence: CSAPRGGPSSPGRQYF.